This TCR beta chain was documented in a study of CD8+CD57+ T cells in acquired aplastic anemia. For the study at large: The sorted CD4+ and CD8+ cells yielded an average about 3.5 ug of DNA. Healthy donor sequencing depth: 9 million to 10.8 million CD4+, 11 million to 13 million CD8+ reads. Study-wide findings and caveats: Significant differences in CD8+ Simpson's diversity were not observed between patients and controls.

The CDR3 consists of 14 residues. Trimming at V came to 2 bases and at J to 8 bases, leaving 3 bases not matched to a gene. Notes on this clonotype: Its specificity is unknown.

Profiling of TCR beta VDJ combinations and CDR3 sequences used genomic DNA as template. TCRdb redid the calling of the reads with MiXCR, one entry per CDR3 protein. This table has about 190,000 distinct CDR3 sequences, less than 70% appearing once. The chain couples TRBV12-3 or TRBV12-4 to TRBJ1-6; 7 bases are shared with TRBD1. Sequencing was done on a sample of sorted CD4+, CD8+, or CD8+CD57+ T cells (not recorded which) from PBMCs. This receptor was identified in a human donor in good health, serving as a control. The CDR3 spells CASSLRGLDSPLHF. The CDR3 DNA sequence: TGTGCCAGCAGTTTAAGGGGGCTTGATTCACCCCTCCACTTT.